This T cell receptor beta chain was sequenced during a study of T cell repertoires in cytomegalovirus infection. Study results and limitations: Identification of carriers of CMV plus the relevant HLA was performed using cumulative public TCR beta family frequency. There were HLA-C-restricted CMV-specific TCR beta clonotypes dominating the ex vivo response.

Points on this clonotype: Its antigen is currently unknown.

CDR1 is MGHRA, CDR2 YSYEKL, per germline. The CDR3 is made up of 13 amino acids. V lost 2 bases to trimming and J lost 6 bases, with 7 bases between them. TCRdb redid the calling of the reads with MiXCR, one entry per CDR3 protein. Among around 630,000 distinct CDR3 sequences, 20% to 25% were seen once, and the ten largest hold approximately 8.2%. Sequencing used CD8+ T cells from PBMCs. J is TRBJ2-2 and V is TRBV4-1; no firm D call. This sequence was found in a human donor in good health (CMV status not recorded). Some clones in this sample may be carry-over from other donors' samples. The CDR3 sequence is CASSQRVSGELFF. As DNA, the CDR3 is TGCGCCAGCAGCCAACGAGTGTCCGGGGAGCTGTTTTTT.